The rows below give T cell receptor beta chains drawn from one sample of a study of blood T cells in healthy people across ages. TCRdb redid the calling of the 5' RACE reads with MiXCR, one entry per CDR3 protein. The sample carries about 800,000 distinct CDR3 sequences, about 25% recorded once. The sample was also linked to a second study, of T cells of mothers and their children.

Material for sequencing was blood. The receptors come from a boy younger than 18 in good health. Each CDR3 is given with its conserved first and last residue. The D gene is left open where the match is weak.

CDR3aa: CASSSGPRNYGYTF; v_gene: TRBV3-1; d_gene: NA; j_gene: TRBJ1-2
CDR3aa: CASSQDRENGYTF; v_gene: TRBV3-1; d_gene: TRBD1; j_gene: TRBJ1-2
CDR3aa: CSARGVSQFF; v_gene: TRBV20-1; d_gene: NA; j_gene: NA
CDR3aa: CASSSDRFSSYEQYF; v_gene: TRBV27; d_gene: NA; j_gene: TRBJ2-7
CDR3aa: CASSPEAGGFYNEQFF; v_gene: TRBV27; d_gene: NA; j_gene: TRBJ2-1
CDR3aa: CASSFSTGMNTEAFF; v_gene: TRBV6-5; d_gene: NA; j_gene: TRBJ1-1
CDR3aa: CSARPYRDRHRGTDTQYF; v_gene: TRBV20-1; d_gene: NA; j_gene: TRBJ2-3
CDR3aa: CASSKRQDNIQYF; v_gene: TRBV5-4; d_gene: NA; j_gene: TRBJ2-4
CDR3aa: CASSLGTGTQETQYF; v_gene: TRBV6-6; d_gene: TRBD1; j_gene: TRBJ2-5
CDR3aa: CSVDSIQNTGELFF; v_gene: TRBV29-1; d_gene: NA; j_gene: TRBJ2-2
CDR3aa: CASSLVIQGSSYGYTF; v_gene: TRBV7-2; d_gene: NA; j_gene: TRBJ1-2
CDR3aa: CASSRSRRPATGELFF; v_gene: TRBV28; d_gene: NA; j_gene: TRBJ2-2
CDR3aa: CASSGRETGDTQYF; v_gene: TRBV7-3; d_gene: NA; j_gene: TRBJ2-3
CDR3aa: CASRPSGVTYEQYF; v_gene: TRBV12-3/TRBV12-4; d_gene: NA; j_gene: TRBJ2-7
CDR3aa: CASSTGKGGINEQYF; v_gene: TRBV6-6; d_gene: TRBD1; j_gene: NA
CDR3aa: CASSWGQKETQYF; v_gene: TRBV5-1; d_gene: TRBD1; j_gene: TRBJ2-5
CDR3aa: CASSFPGNGANVLTF; v_gene: TRBV5-1; d_gene: NA; j_gene: TRBJ2-6
CDR3aa: CASSSSGSGYEQYF; v_gene: TRBV6-2/TRBV6-3; d_gene: TRBD2; j_gene: NA
CDR3aa: CASSVGTEHEKLFF; v_gene: TRBV9; d_gene: NA; j_gene: TRBJ1-4
CDR3aa: CASSYKPAGGSRDTQYF; v_gene: TRBV6-5; d_gene: TRBD2; j_gene: TRBJ2-3
CDR3aa: CASRDTGAGYEQYF; v_gene: TRBV12-3/TRBV12-4; d_gene: TRBD1; j_gene: TRBJ2-7
CDR3aa: CAIGTGTNQPQHF; v_gene: TRBV10-3; d_gene: TRBD1; j_gene: TRBJ1-5
CDR3aa: CASSEAPGATVPPNDGYTF; v_gene: TRBV2; d_gene: NA; j_gene: TRBJ1-2
CDR3aa: CASSYPPRAGVGTGELFF; v_gene: TRBV6-2/TRBV6-3; d_gene: NA; j_gene: TRBJ2-2
CDR3aa: CASSPLKSNEKLFF; v_gene: TRBV5-1; d_gene: NA; j_gene: TRBJ1-4
CDR3aa: CASSPPNSNYGYTF; v_gene: TRBV18; d_gene: NA; j_gene: TRBJ1-2
CDR3aa: CSVSSGTRETQYF; v_gene: TRBV29-1; d_gene: NA; j_gene: TRBJ2-5
CDR3aa: CASRRQGLNTEAFF; v_gene: TRBV12-3/TRBV12-4; d_gene: TRBD1; j_gene: TRBJ1-1
CDR3aa: CANSKGTSGNNEQYF; v_gene: TRBV6-2/TRBV6-3; d_gene: TRBD2; j_gene: TRBJ2-7
CDR3aa: CASSLGGMEEQYF; v_gene: TRBV12-3/TRBV12-4; d_gene: NA; j_gene: NA
CDR3aa: CASSPGGGAATNEKLFF; v_gene: TRBV7-9; d_gene: NA; j_gene: TRBJ1-4